The 32 T cell receptor beta chains in this list originate from one sample, sequenced in a study of cytomegalovirus exposure and HLA in healthy donors. Primers for the PCR totalled 60 Vbeta and 13 Jbeta. Profiling relied on immunoSEQ multiplex PCR, and the TCRdb table lists in-frame clones only, not all of them. The repertoire holds around 64,000 clones, with 55% to 70% as singletons. The sample consisted of PBMCs. The source of these receptors is a woman aged 45-65 years in good health and CMV-seronegative.

The chain is built from TRBV7-9 and TRBJ2-1, with 7 bases fitting TRBD2. After removal of 3 bases from V and 6 bases from J, the junction contained 8 bases not matched to a gene. The CDR3 contains 15 residues. Per the germline V gene, CDR1 is SEHNR and CDR2 is FQNEAQ (reference sequence). DNA for the CDR3: TGTGCCAGCAGCTTCCGCGGGAGCCCTAGCAATGAGCAGTTCTTC. The encoded protein is CASSFRGSPSNEQFF.

The chain uses TRBV11-2 and TRBJ2-7, with 8 bases identical to TRBD2. Germline V gene sequence: CDR1 SGHAT, CDR2 FQNNGV. The CDR3 sequence is 16 residues long. V shed 0 bases and J 2 bases; nucleotides not matched to a gene: 6. The DNA for the CDR3 is TGTGCCAGCAGCTTAGATCTTGGACTAGCCACCTACGAGCAGTACTTC. Residues: CASSLDLGLATYEQYF.

The gene calls are TRBV10-1 and TRBJ2-7; 8 positions agree with TRBD1. CDR3 length: 13 residues. Germline lookup yields CDR1 WNHNN and CDR2 SYGVQD (reference sequence). Losses at the gene ends were 3 bases for V and 8 bases for J; bases not matched to a gene: 6. CDR3 in amino acids: CASSEGRGRQQYF. The CDR3 DNA reads TGCGCCAGCAGTGAAGGCAGGGGGCGTCAGCAGTACTTC.

The chain combines TRBV28 with TRBJ1-4; no clear D gene. This CDR3 is 13 amino acids long. Germline values: CDR1 MDHEN, CDR2 SYDVKM. V lost 5 bases and J lost 10, with 14 bases in between. The CDR3 DNA sequence: TGTGCCAGCAGTGGGATCGTCGGAGGAAAACTGTTTTTT. It yields the protein CASSGIVGGKLFF. The full variable domain, rest sourced from reference TRBV28 and TRBJ1-4, is DVKVTQSSRYLVKRTGEKVFLECVQDMDHENMFWYRQDPGLGLRLIYFSYDVKMKEKGDIPEGYSVSREKKERFSLILESASTNQTSMYLCASSGIVGGKLFFGSGTQLSVL.

V and J are TRBV7-2 and TRBJ2-5; 10 nucleotides match TRBD2. The V and J ends lost 1 base and 1 base, in that order; junction bases with no gene match: 3. Germline V gene sequence: CDR1 SGHTA, CDR2 FQGNSA. The CDR3 is 16 residues long. The CDR3 loop is CASSLVWTSGQETQYF. CDR3 sequence (DNA): TGTGCCAGCAGCTTAGTTTGGACTAGCGGCCAAGAGACCCAGTACTTC. Looking up the rest from reference TRBV7-2 and TRBJ2-5 gives the full variable domain: GAGVSQSPSNKVTEKGKDVELRCDPISGHTALYWYRQSLGQGLEFLIYFQGNSAPDKSGLPSDRFSAERTGGSVSTLTIQRTQQEDSAVYLCASSLVWTSGQETQYFGPGTRLLVL.

The chain uses TRBV5-4 and TRBJ1-1; 10 bases align to TRBD1. Germline values: CDR1 SGHNT, CDR2 YYREEE (reference sequence). The CDR3 spans 15 residues. The V gene end was trimmed by 4 bases and the J gene end by 5 bases; junction bases not matched to a gene: 8. For the CDR3, the DNA is TGTGCCAGCAGCCCCGGCGGGGACAGGGGAACTGAAGCTTTCTTT. It encodes CASSPGGDRGTEAFF.

V is TRBV13 and J is TRBJ1-3; D unresolved. The CDR3 sequence is 14 residues long. Germline CDR1 PRHDT, CDR2 FYEKMQ (reference sequence). The V end was cut by 5 bases, the J end by 0 bases, with 8 bases between. CDR3 residues: CASSRSDSGNTIYF. The DNA for the CDR3 is TGTGCCAGCAGCCGGAGTGACTCTGGAAACACCATATATTTT.

This clone was recorded only once. The gene calls are TRBV29-1 and TRBJ2-3; D may be TRBD2 (5 bases). The germline V and J ends were trimmed by 3 bases and 5 bases, with 15 bases remaining between them. The CDR3 is made up of 14 amino acids. Looked up from germline, CDR1 is SQVTM and CDR2 is ANQGSEA. CDR3 DNA sequence: TGCAGCGTTGACGGCGTCGGCGGGCGAGATACGCAGTATTTT. Protein: CSVDGVGGRDTQYF.

CDR3: CASSYSVSGSTDTQYF. For the CDR3, the DNA is TGTGCCAGCAGTTACTCGGTTAGCGGGTCCACAGATACGCAGTATTTT. The chain links TRBV6-5 to TRBJ2-3; 7 bases agree with TRBD2. In germline, CDR1 is MNHEY, CDR2 SVGAGI. With 0 bases clipped from V and 2 bases from J, the junction kept 5 bases outside the gene matches. The CDR3 has 16 residues.

The V and J genes are TRBV7-9 and TRBJ1-1; D gene uncertain. Trimming pared 5 bases from V and 0 bases from J, leaving 7 bases between. CDR3 size: 13 residues. CDR1 SEHNR and CDR2 FQNEAQ come from the germline V gene (reference sequence). The CDR3 DNA is TGTGCCAGCAGCCCTACTCTGAACACTGAAGCTTTCTTT. Amino acid sequence: CASSPTLNTEAFF.

The chain links TRBV29-1 to TRBJ2-1, with 10 positions matching TRBD2. The CDR3 length is 15 residues. Germline assignment: CDR1 SQVTM and CDR2 ANQGSEA. V gave up 4 bases and J gave up 8 bases; unmatched junction bases: 11. CDR3 sequence: CSVVGSSGSLDEQFF. CDR3 DNA sequence: TGCAGCGTTGTGGGGTCTAGCGGGAGTCTAGATGAGCAGTTCTTC.

The V call is TRBV7-9, the J call TRBJ2-7, with 10 nucleotides matching TRBD2. The CDR3 spans 19 residues. V was clipped by 1 base and J by 0 bases; unmatched bases: 12. The germline V gene has CDR1 SEHNR and CDR2 FQNEAQ (reference sequence). CDR3 residues: CASSLVEGQLAGRSYEQYF. The DNA of the CDR3 is TGTGCCAGCAGCTTAGTAGAGGGGCAACTAGCGGGGCGCTCCTACGAGCAGTACTTC.

This clone has just a few counts. The chain couples TRBV27 to TRBJ2-1, with a possible D match to TRBD1 (6 bases). Between the trimmed V and J ends, which lost 1 base and 10 bases, there was a span of 11 bases. Germline CDR1 is MNHEY and CDR2 is SMNVEV (reference sequence). The CDR3 spans 13 residues. The CDR3 nucleotides are TGTGCCAGCAGTTTATGGGGGCGTCAGGAGCAGTTCTTC. It is translated as CASSLWGRQEQFF.

This clone was counted between two and nine times. The V call is TRBV9, the J call TRBJ1-2; possibly TRBD1 for D (5 bases). V was cut by 0 bases and J by 4 bases, with 16 bases left in between. CDR3 size: 16 residues. Germline V gives CDR1 SGDLS, CDR2 YYNGEE. The CDR3 DNA follows: TGTGCCAGCAGCGTAGCTCCCCAGGGTGGTATCTATGGCTACACCTTC. Encoded protein: CASSVAPQGGIYGYTF.

The chain links TRBV19 to TRBJ2-5, with D unresolved. CDR3 length: 15 residues. Germline assignment: CDR1 LNHDA and CDR2 SQIVND (reference sequence). Trimming took 1 base from V and 4 from J, leaving 13 bases between them. The CDR3 DNA sequence: TGTGCCAGTAGTATAGGCCCCGGGTCGCGAGAGACCCAGTACTTC. Translating it yields CASSIGPGSRETQYF.

This clone was detected only a few times. V usage is TRBV5-1 and J usage is TRBJ2-7, with 9 nucleotides matching TRBD1. The CDR3 runs 14 residues. The germline gives CDR1 SGHRS, CDR2 YFSETQ. With V trimmed by 2 bases and J by 4 bases, 4 bases remained unmatched. The CDR3 protein is CASSFTGGSYEQYF. In DNA, the CDR3 is TGCGCCAGCAGCTTTACAGGGGGCTCGTACGAGCAGTACTTC.

The rearrangement joins TRBV6-5 to TRBJ2-6; a possible D gene is TRBD1 (5 bases). The CDR3 length is 15 residues. Looked up from germline, CDR1 is MNHEY and CDR2 is SVGAGI. V lost 8 bases to trimming and J lost 4 bases, with 15 bases between them. The CDR3 region is CASSGASGGANVLTF. The CDR3 bases are TGTGCCAGCTCTGGGGCGAGTGGGGGGGCCAACGTCCTGACTTTC.

Remarks on this clone: Additional DNA sequences in this sample encode the identical CDR3. This rearrangement joins TRBV7-8 to TRBJ2-5, with TRBD1 identical over 9 bases. V shed 3 bases and J 5 bases; nucleotides not matched to a gene: 10. This CDR3 comprises 16 residues. Germline assignment: CDR1 SGHVS and CDR2 FQNEAQ. CDR3 coding DNA: TGTGCCAGCAGCTTGGACAGGGGAGGAGTCGGGGAGACCCAGTACTTC. It translates to CASSLDRGGVGETQYF.

This clone was seen many times. The rearrangement links TRBV4-3 to TRBJ1-2; tentative D call: TRBD1 (5 bases). V lost 3 bases, J lost 2 bases, and 13 bases lay in between. Germline CDR1 is LGHNA and CDR2 is YSLEER. This CDR3 is 15 amino acids long. CDR3 bases: TGCGCCAGCAGCCACCGACAGCTCCAAAACTATGGCTACACCTTC. The encoded protein is CASSHRQLQNYGYTF.

The genes are TRBV7-2 and TRBJ2-3; a possible D gene is TRBD2 (5 bases). V lost 5 bases and J lost 0, with 12 bases in between. This CDR3 is 15 amino acids long. Germline assignment: CDR1 SGHTA and CDR2 FQGNSA. CDR3 bases: TGTGCCAGCAGCCTGCCGGGAACTAGCACAGATACGCAGTATTTT. Translated: CASSLPGTSTDTQYF.

The chain links TRBV15 to TRBJ2-7; 14 bases agree with TRBD2. The CDR3 spans 24 residues. The germline CDR1 and CDR2 sequences are LNHNV and YYDKDF (reference sequence). The junction had 25 bases not matched to a gene; V was cut back by 0 bases and J by 3 bases. The CDR3 region has the DNA TGTGCCACCAGCAGAGATGTTTTAATGGGGTACGGGACTAGCGGGAGTAAGGGGCTCTACGAGCAGTACTTC. Encoded protein: CATSRDVLMGYGTSGSKGLYEQYF.

The J gene is TRBJ2-3, the V gene TRBV7-8; the match to TRBD1 covers 9 bases. V was pared by 7 bases and J by 4 bases, with 3 bases of the junction left unmatched. Germline V gives CDR1 SGHVS, CDR2 FQNEAQ. The CDR3 is 13 residues long. For the CDR3, the DNA is TGTGCCAGCACCCGACAGGGGGCAGATACGCAGTATTTT. This translates into CASTRQGADTQYF.

Note on this clone: This sample also contains other DNA sequences that code for the same CDR3. The chain uses TRBV18 and TRBJ2-3, with 8 bases aligning to TRBD2. CDR3 size: 15 residues. Germline trimming cut 2 bases from V and 2 bases from J; bases unmatched to any gene: 3. Germline CDR1 KGHSH, CDR2 LQKENI. CDR3 amino acids: CASSPSSGSTDTQYF. CDR3 in DNA: TGTGCCAGCTCACCATCTAGCGGGTCCACAGATACGCAGTATTTT.

This clone showed up just a few times. The V and J genes are TRBV7-8 and TRBJ2-7; D ambiguous. V lost 5 bases and J lost 2, with 4 bases in between. The length of the CDR3 is 11 residues. Germline V gives CDR1 SGHVS, CDR2 FQNEAQ. The CDR3 loop is CASSNTYEQYF. For the CDR3, the DNA is TGTGCCAGCAGCAATACCTACGAGCAGTACTTC.

This sequence joins TRBV7-2 and TRBJ1-1; 8 bases fit TRBD1. Germline lookup yields CDR1 SGHTA and CDR2 FQGNSA. This CDR3 is built from 16 residues. The V segment lost 5 bases and the J segment 0 bases; nucleotides outside the gene matches: 8. As DNA, the CDR3 is TGTGCCAGCAGCGCGAGACAGGGGAATCTGAACACTGAAGCTTTCTTT. Its translation is CASSARQGNLNTEAFF.

The chain has TRBV7-3 and TRBJ2-1, with D tentatively TRBD2 (6 bases). Germline V gene lookup returns CDR1 SGHTA and CDR2 FQGTGA. The CDR3 length is 13 residues. Trimming took off 2 bases at V and 10 bases at J, with 12 bases between the two ends. The DNA of the CDR3 is TGTGCCAGCAGCTTATCCCGGGAGAACGAGCAGTTCTTC. Translating it yields CASSLSRENEQFF.

The rearrangement joins TRBV2 to TRBJ1-1; unclear D gene. The V gene's germline CDR1 is SNHLY and CDR2 FYNNEI. This CDR3 is 13 amino acids long. V gave up 5 bases and J gave up 4 bases, with 11 bases separating them. CDR3 loop: CASSHERSTEAFF. In nucleotides, the CDR3 is TGTGCCAGCAGTCATGAGAGGTCCACTGAAGCTTTCTTT.

This chain uses TRBV30 with TRBJ2-7, with 8 positions matching TRBD2. The CDR3 loop spans 17 amino acids. V shed 1 base and J 3 bases; nucleotides not matched to a gene: 14. Germline V gives CDR1 GTSNPN, CDR2 SVGIG (reference sequence). The CDR3 loop reads CAWSAGGGTSGYYEQYF. For the CDR3, the DNA is TGTGCCTGGAGTGCCGGGGGGGGTACTAGCGGCTACTACGAGCAGTACTTC. The full variable domain, with the rest looked up from reference TRBV30 and TRBJ2-7, is SQTIHQWPATLVQPVGSPLSLECTVEGTSNPNLYWYRQAAGRGLQLLFYSVGIGQISSEVPQNLSASRPQDRQFILSSKKLLLSDSGFYLCAWSAGGGTSGYYEQYFGPGTRLTVT.

The chain is built from TRBV6-6 and TRBJ1-1; 8 nucleotides align to TRBD1. The CDR3 extends over 15 amino acids. Germline V gene lookup returns CDR1 MNHNY and CDR2 SVGAGI (reference sequence). V lost 4 bases and J lost 4; bases outside the gene matches: 8. The CDR3 sequence: CASSSNRGWGTEAFF. The CDR3 nucleotides read TGTGCCAGCAGTTCCAACAGGGGGTGGGGCACTGAAGCTTTCTTT.

The rearrangement joins TRBV5-4 to TRBJ1-1; a weak D match, TRBD1 (5 bases). The length of the CDR3 is 14 residues. CDR1 and CDR2 (germline): SGHNT, YYREEE (reference sequence). Between the trimmed V and J ends, which lost 2 bases and 1 base, there was a span of 9 bases. The CDR3 DNA reads TGTGCCAGCAGCTTAGCAGGGCCGAACACTGAAGCTTTCTTT. Its translation is CASSLAGPNTEAFF.

This chain uses TRBV19 with TRBJ2-2, with TRBD2 identical over 10 bases. CDR3 length equals 16 residues. Germline trimming cut 3 bases from V and 5 bases from J; bases unmatched to any gene: 6. Germline V CDR1 and CDR2: LNHDA, SQIVND (reference sequence). The CDR3 reads CASSILAGEATGELFF. The CDR3 DNA sequence: TGTGCCAGTAGTATCCTAGCGGGAGAAGCAACCGGGGAGCTGTTTTTT.

This rearrangement joins TRBV27 to TRBJ2-1; TRBD2 matches at 9 bases. This CDR3 is built from 17 residues. CDR1 MNHEY and CDR2 SMNVEV come from the germline V gene (reference sequence). V dropped 3 bases and J dropped 8; count of bases not matched to a gene: 14. The CDR3 region is CASSFHLAGLKVDEQFF. The CDR3 coding sequence is TGTGCCAGCAGTTTCCACCTAGCGGGACTAAAGGTGGATGAGCAGTTCTTC.